Below, 16 T cell receptor beta chains from the same sample are listed, as sequenced in a study of OX40 agonist ivuxolimab in advanced cancers. Generated by immunoSEQ multiplex PCR, the TCRdb table keeps only in-frame clones and is missing some. The table shows some 43,000 clones, with about 86% occurring only once. Material: CD4+ or CD8+ T cells sorted from blood, obtained in a trial of the OX40 agonist ivuxolimab. These receptors all stem from an adult with an advanced solid tumor such as melanoma, head and neck, liver or kidney cancer.

For this clone: The germline gene is not matched at one end of the junction; a read error may be the cause. The rearrangement links TRBV13 to TRBJ2-1, with D possibly called TRBD1 or TRBD2 (5 bases each). Looked up from germline, CDR1 is PRHDT and CDR2 is FYEKMQ (reference sequence). This CDR3 region has 12 residues. The CDR3 here is CASSQEGHEQFF. The CDR3 DNA follows: TGCGCCAGCAGCCAAGAGGGACATGAGCAGTTCTTC.

This clone was counted a few times. The V and J genes are TRBV5-6 and TRBJ2-1; D is unresolved. V lost 6 bases to trimming and J lost 0 bases, with 16 bases between them. From germline, CDR1 is SGHDT and CDR2 YYEEEE. The CDR3 sequence is 16 residues long. For the CDR3, the DNA is TGTGCCAGCACCAACCGCGCAGGCGGCTCCTACAATGAGCAGTTCTTC. It yields the protein CASTNRAGGSYNEQFF.

The chain has TRBV5-1 and TRBJ2-7; 10 bases are a match to TRBD1. V was clipped by 0 bases and J by 3 bases; unmatched bases: 3. The CDR3 has 15 amino acids. Germline loops: CDR1 SGHRS, CDR2 YFSETQ. The CDR3 region is CASSLERDRGYEQYF. In DNA form, the CDR3 reads TGCGCCAGCAGCTTGGAACGGGACAGGGGCTACGAGCAGTACTTC.

The chain joins TRBV7-3 to TRBJ2-2, with a weak D call TRBD1 (6 bases). Germline-derived CDR1 and CDR2 are SGHTA and FQGTGA. V was cut by 5 bases and J by 4 bases, with 17 bases left in between. The CDR3 is made up of 16 amino acids. The CDR3 spells CASSPKGVSGTGELFF. CDR3 in DNA: TGTGCCAGCAGCCCCAAGGGGGTTTCGGGCACCGGGGAGCTGTTTTTT.

The chain combines TRBV5-1 with TRBJ2-2, with D unresolved. There are 15 residues in the CDR3. CDR1 is SGHRS and CDR2 is YFSETQ in the germline V gene. V lost 0 bases, J lost 6 bases, and 12 bases lay in between. CDR3 residues: CASSLGSASAGELFF. CDR3 DNA sequence: TGCGCCAGCAGCTTGGGGTCGGCATCCGCCGGGGAGCTGTTTTTT.

CDR3 in amino acids: CATSRVQGDTEAFF. The CDR3 DNA reads TGTGCCACCAGCAGAGTACAGGGGGACACTGAAGCTTTCTTT. The gene calls are TRBV15 and TRBJ1-1; 8 positions match TRBD1. This CDR3 has 14 residues. Trimming removed 1 base from V and 3 bases from J; junction bases left unmatched: 1. The germline CDR1 and CDR2 sequences are LNHNV and YYDKDF (reference sequence). Together with reference TRBV15 and TRBJ1-1, the CDR3 gives the full variable domain: DAMVIQNPRYQVTQFGKPVTLSCSQTLNHNVMYWYQQKSSQAPKLLFHYYDKDFNNEADTPDNFQSRRPNTSFCFLDIRSPGLGDTAMYLCATSRVQGDTEAFFGQGTRLTVV.

This chain links TRBV7-2 with TRBJ1-6; the D gene is possibly TRBD1 (5 bases). The CDR3 is 14 amino acids. V shed 1 base and J shed 10 bases, with 11 bases lying between them. Germline loops: CDR1 SGHTA, CDR2 FQGNSA. CDR3 DNA sequence: TGTGCCAGCAGCTTAGGGGGACTACACTCACCCCTCCACTTT. It is translated as CASSLGGLHSPLHF.

The chain recombines TRBV4-1 with TRBJ2-5, with 8 bases matching TRBD1. CDR3 size: 14 residues. Germline values: CDR1 MGHRA, CDR2 YSYEKL. V was clipped by 7 bases and J by 5 bases; unmatched bases: 9. CDR3 residues: CASTKGQGYETQYF. The CDR3 coding sequence is TGCGCCAGCACCAAAGGACAGGGTTATGAGACCCAGTACTTC.

The chain uses TRBV4-1 and TRBJ2-7; weak D call: TRBD2 (5 bases). The CDR3 is 14 amino acids. The V end was cut by 3 bases, the J end by 0 bases, with 9 bases between. Germline CDR1 reads MGHRA; CDR2 reads YSYEKL. CDR3 DNA sequence: TGCGCCAGCAGCCACCTGAGGGACTCCTACGAGCAGTACTTC. Amino acid sequence: CASSHLRDSYEQYF.

The V and J genes are TRBV29-1 and TRBJ2-5; D assignment may be TRBD1 or TRBD2 (6 bases each). CDR3 length equals 16 residues. The germline V gene encodes CDR1 SQVTM and CDR2 ANQGSEA. Trimming cost V 6 bases and J 0 bases, with 20 bases left between them. The CDR3 DNA sequence: TGCAGCGTGTTAGGGGGTTGGGCGGGGTACCAAGAGACCCAGTACTTC. Protein: CSVLGGWAGYQETQYF.

This chain links TRBV18 with TRBJ1-2, with 10 bases that match TRBD1. CDR1 is KGHSH, CDR2 LQKENI, per germline. The CDR3 is 15 amino acids. V trimming: 2 bases; J trimming: 2 bases; junction bases outside the gene matches: 2. The CDR3 here is CASSPDRGQNYGYTF. The CDR3 nucleotides are TGTGCCAGCTCACCAGACAGGGGGCAAAACTATGGCTACACCTTC.

This clone was seen a few times. The chain joins TRBV6-5 to TRBJ2-3; D might be TRBD2 (5 bases). Germline lookup yields CDR1 MNHEY and CDR2 SVGAGI. V was pared by 6 bases and J by 6 bases, with 16 bases between. This CDR3 is 14 amino acids long. CDR3 coding DNA: TGTGCCAGCAGACGGGGTAGGACGTCGGATACGCAGTATTTT. As protein: CASRRGRTSDTQYF.

This chain's CDR3 is CATSRASNQPQHF. The DNA for the CDR3 is TGTGCCACCAGCAGAGCGAGCAATCAGCCCCAGCATTTT. The chain links TRBV15 to TRBJ1-5, with D hard to call. Trimming took 1 base from V and 1 from J, leaving 2 bases between them. The CDR3 loop spans 13 amino acids. CDR1 and CDR2 from the germline V gene are LNHNV and YYDKDF (reference sequence).

The CDR3 protein is CASRVSSREKLFF. DNA for the CDR3: TGTGCCAGCAGGGTGTCAAGCCGGGAAAAACTGTTTTTT. The chain employs TRBV2 and TRBJ1-4, with unresolved D. The CDR3 has 13 residues. V was clipped by 6 bases and J by 8 bases, with 13 bases between them. Germline V CDR1 and CDR2: SNHLY, FYNNEI. Filled out from reference TRBV2 and TRBJ1-4, the complete variable domain reads EPEVTQTPSHQVTQMGQEVILRCVPISNHLYFYWYRQILGQKVEFLVSFYNNEISEKSEIFDDQFSVERPDGSNFTLKIRSTKLEDSAMYFCASRVSSREKLFFGSGTQLSVL.

The CDR3, as DNA: TGTGCCAGCAATCAGGGGGGCCCGAGCTCCTACGAGCAGTACTTC. It specifies CASNQGGPSSYEQYF. The chain is built from TRBV2 and TRBJ2-7, with D possibly being TRBD1 (7 bases). The CDR3 loop spans 15 amino acids. V was trimmed by 7 bases and J by 0 bases, leaving 16 bases between them. Germline CDR1 is SNHLY and CDR2 is FYNNEI.

The rearrangement links TRBV18 to TRBJ1-1; D call uncertain. Germline CDR1 reads KGHSH; CDR2 reads LQKENI. Trimming took 6 bases from V and 6 from J, leaving 14 bases between them. CDR3 length: 13 amino acids. The CDR3 loop is CASSRETAAEAFF. CDR3 nucleotide sequence: TGTGCCAGCTCTCGAGAGACTGCAGCTGAAGCTTTCTTT.